This entry features one T cell receptor beta chain sequence. Its recognized antigen is unknown. No much larger clone is present one base from it, and per-base qualities are unavailable. TCRbeta CDR3 regions were amplified from genomic DNA using the immunoSEQ Assay, a bias-controlled multiplex PCR. In the source study's methods: Within the assay, amplification of reference gene primers was used to estimate how many nucleated cells each sample contained. To quantify the absolute abundance of each unique TCRbeta CDR3 rearrangement, sequence reads were collapsed and filtered. For each sample, productive Simpson clonality was calculated as the square root of Simpson's diversity index over productive rearrangements. Drawn from immuneACCESS, this table holds only the in-frame rearrangements with V and J called that TCRdb kept. Clones are partly lost; checked studies trace under half to an unresolved V gene and leave the rest unexplained. The D gene and trimming were derived from the DNA, and the V and J assignments and clone size from that table. The sample table records some 260,000 clones; roughly 88% of these occur just once. The ten largest clones take up about 0.7% of the sample.

The data derive from a study of blood T cell repertoires in COVID-19 (dated by TCRdb to 2020 to 2021). About the investigation overall: Samples from collaborators originated in the United States, Italy and Spain and spanned both the acute and convalescent phases of COVID-19. The material from the prospective study consisted of cDNA or gDNA derived from T cells, B-cell-depleted T cells, or PBMCs. The dataset comprised deeply sampled blood TCRbeta repertoires from subjects exposed to, actively infected with, or recovered from COVID-19. The repertoires were made available in a free public database intended to serve as a resource for research on the immune response to SARS-CoV-2. The samples were drawn from the first 160 participants of the ongoing ImmuneRACE study and from 950 to 1,500 subjects provided by 6 global collaborators. Nearly every sample came with metadata listing a de-identified subject ID, COVID-19 status, age in years and sex. Where HLA class I and class II types were available, the types were taken from metadata supplied by the sample provider, not from assay-based typing. Broad study findings and their caveats: The amount of clinical and demographic metadata varied by source and participant and was provided uncurated.

Collaborating institutions collected whole blood in K2EDTA tubes following their own protocols. Collaborator samples were shipped for TCRbeta analysis as frozen whole blood, isolated PBMCs, or DNA extracted from either sample type. This receptor was obtained from a human donor in a cohort sampled during active COVID-19. Sequencing was performed on peripheral blood.

The DNA reads TGTGCCAGCAGTAGAACAGGGGGCTTCTATGGCTACACCTTC. This is translated as CASSRTGGFYGYTF. Recombination joined TRBV27 with TRBJ1-2, and 9 bases in between align with TRBD1. CDR1 MNHEY and CDR2 SMNVEV are derived from the germline V gene (reference sequence). V is trimmed back by 5 bases and J by 4 bases, and the junction contains 5 bases that no gene match accounts for. There are 14 amino acids in the CDR3, from cysteine to phenylalanine inclusive. Just the 42-base CDR3 DNA is kept, in frame starting at base 1.